This T cell receptor beta chain was retrieved from a study of regulatory T cells in long-lasting Graves disease. Study details: Graves' patients with a new diagnosis had received antithyroid drugs under 3 months.

Trimming left V 8 bases short and J 1 base short, with 8 bases between. The CDR3 loop spans 12 amino acids. Per germline, CDR1 MNHNS and CDR2 SASEGT. This clonotype showed up many times. The antigen remains undetermined. HTBI primers from iRepertoire and Arm-PCR of CDR3 regions yielded the TCR beta libraries. TCRdb re-analysed the multiplex PCR reads in MiXCR, keeping a single row per CDR3 protein. The sample consists of roughly 380,000 distinct CDR3 sequences, roughly a sixth of them appearing once. The study's findings and limits: Comparison showed that persistent patients shared more public clonotypes (about 2,600) than new patients (approximately 1,000). Newly diagnosed disease favored TRBV20-1 and TRBJ2-1 over persistent disease.

As for time point: newly diagnosed GD, antithyroid drugs for less than 3 months. RNA extracted from PBMCs served as the sequencing template. The chain combines TRBV6-1 with TRBJ1-1, with unresolved D. This sequence was found in a female donor with Graves disease. Material: peripheral blood mononuclear cells (PBMCs), obtained at new diagnosis, from a patient treated with antithyroid drugs. Here the CDR3 DNA reads TGTGCCAGCCAGGTGACGAACACTGAAGCTTTCTTT. It codes for CASQVTNTEAFF.